This entry is about one T cell receptor beta chain. The sample originates from a study of blood T cells in healthy people across ages. Through a sample-barcoded 5' primer and a J-beta primer mix, a second PCR was run for roughly 7 to 11 cycles. Using its own MiXCR run on the 5' RACE reads, TCRdb lists one record per CDR3 protein. The table records hundreds of thousands of distinct CDR3 sequences, over 45% of them present only once. This CDR3 has 15 amino acids. Trimming took off 1 base at V and 6 bases at J, with 10 bases between the two ends. Sequencing was done on a sample of blood. The origin of this receptor is a man in his sixties in good health. This sequence joins TRBV12-3 or TRBV12-4 and TRBJ1-6; D call uncertain. The CDR3 nucleotides are TGTGCCAGCAGTTTAGGAAAAGGGTTTAATTCACCCCTCCACTTT. Translating it yields CASSLGKGFNSPLHF.